Below are 23 T cell receptor beta chains sequenced from a single sample in a study of blood T cell repertoires in COVID-19. The table came from immunoSEQ multiplex PCR; TCRdb's copy has only in-frame clones and leaves some out. The sample consists of about 290,000 clones, 89% of them appearing once. The specimen was PBMCs or T cells enriched from blood (not recorded which). The receptors originated from a woman between 40 and 50 years old who had recovered from COVID-19.

The rearrangement uses TRBV5-1 and TRBJ1-1; TRBD1 might be the D (5 bases). The CDR3 has 15 residues. The germline V and J ends were trimmed by 0 bases and 1 base, with 10 bases remaining between them. Germline CDR1 and CDR2: SGHRS and YFSETQ. The CDR3 protein is CASSLVGGGNTEAFF. The CDR3 DNA sequence: TGCGCCAGCAGCTTGGTCGGGGGTGGGAACACTGAAGCTTTCTTT.

The gene calls are TRBV12-5 and TRBJ2-7; 10 positions agree with TRBD1. The V gene's germline CDR1 is LGHNT and CDR2 FRNRAP. The CDR3 runs 12 residues. With 5 bases clipped from V and 12 bases from J, the junction kept 7 bases outside the gene matches. The CDR3 DNA follows: TGTGCTAGTGGTGGGTGGACAGGGGGTACGTACTTC. Protein product: CASGGWTGGTYF.

A remark on this clone: A read error may produce the germline difference seen at one junction end. The J gene is TRBJ1-3, the V gene TRBV2; D is possibly TRBD1 (5 bases). CDR1 is SNHLY and CDR2 is FYNNEI in the germline V gene. CDR3 length: 15 residues. Written as DNA, the CDR3 is TGTGCCAGCAGTAAAGCATTAGGGGAAGGAAACACCATATATTTT. This codes for CASSKALGEGNTIYF.

This clone was detected only once. The chain uses TRBV19 and TRBJ2-6, with D maybe TRBD2 (6 bases). V lost 1 base to trimming and J lost 4 bases, with 11 bases between them. CDR1 and CDR2 (germline): LNHDA, SQIVND (reference sequence). The CDR3 has 16 amino acids. For the CDR3, the DNA is TGTGCCAGTAGTATAGGCGGGGCGCCAGGGGCCAACGTCCTGACTTTC. Its translation is CASSIGGAPGANVLTF.

The chain recombines TRBV6-6 with TRBJ2-7; D possibly corresponds to TRBD2 (6 bases). This CDR3 contains 12 residues. V gave up 5 bases and J gave up 2 bases, with 7 bases separating them. From germline, CDR1 is MNHNY and CDR2 SVGAGI (reference sequence). The DNA of the CDR3 is TGTGCCAGCAGTGGAGGGGCCTACGAGCAGTACTTC. Translated, it gives CASSGGAYEQYF.

This chain uses TRBV9 with TRBJ1-3; 7 nucleotides agree with TRBD1. The CDR3 sequence is 16 residues long. The germline CDR1 and CDR2 sequences are SGDLS and YYNGEE. With V trimmed by 0 bases and J by 4 bases, 7 bases remained unmatched. The CDR3 DNA reads as TGTGCCAGCAGCGTAGCTATAACAGGGGCCGGAAACACCATATATTTT. It codes for CASSVAITGAGNTIYF.

A few counts support this clone. V and J are TRBV11-2 and TRBJ2-3, with 9 bases identical to TRBD1. The junction had 2 bases not matched to a gene; V was cut back by 4 bases and J by 0 bases. The CDR3 is made up of 15 amino acids. Germline loops: CDR1 SGHAT, CDR2 FQNNGV. The CDR3 nucleotides read TGTGCCAGCAGCTCCGGACAGGGGAGCACAGATACGCAGTATTTT. Amino acid sequence: CASSSGQGSTDTQYF.

CDR3 in amino acids: CASSANIAGNYGYTF. In DNA form, the CDR3 reads TGTGCCAGCAGCGCCAATATAGCCGGGAACTATGGCTACACCTTC. The chain uses TRBV7-9 and TRBJ1-2; D unresolved. V gave up 5 bases and J gave up 2 bases, with 15 bases separating them. Germline V lookup: CDR1 SEHNR, CDR2 FQNEAQ (reference sequence). This CDR3 contains 15 residues.

The chain recombines TRBV7-9 with TRBJ1-2; tentative D call: TRBD1 (5 bases). The CDR3 has 14 amino acids. Trimming stripped 0 bases from V and 2 bases from J, with 7 bases between. Germline V lookup: CDR1 SEHNR, CDR2 FQNEAQ (reference sequence). CDR3 protein: CASSLASGNYGYTF. As DNA, the CDR3 is TGTGCCAGCAGCTTAGCATCAGGGAACTATGGCTACACCTTC.

The V and J genes are TRBV5-6 and TRBJ2-1; TRBD2 aligns across 8 bases. Trimming removed 2 bases from V and 1 base from J; junction bases left unmatched: 11. This CDR3 is built from 18 residues. Germline V gene lookup returns CDR1 SGHDT and CDR2 YYEEEE. DNA of the CDR3: TGTGCCAGCAGCTTATTTAGCGGGATGTGGGTGTCCTACAATGAGCAGTTCTTC. Protein sequence: CASSLFSGMWVSYNEQFF. Variable domain in full (rest from reference TRBV5-6 and TRBJ2-1): DAGVTQSPTHLIKTRGQQVTLRCSPKSGHDTVSWYQQALGQGPQFIFQYYEEEERQRGNFPDRFSGHQFPNYSSELNVNALLLGDSALYLCASSLFSGMWVSYNEQFFGPGTRLTVL.

The chain employs TRBV19 and TRBJ1-5, with no clear D. The germline V and J ends were trimmed by 4 bases and 0 bases, with 10 bases remaining between them. Germline V gene data show CDR1 as LNHDA and CDR2 as SQIVND (reference sequence). The CDR3 is 15 residues long. The CDR3 is CASSNPEYSNQPQHF. The CDR3 DNA sequence: TGTGCCAGTAGTAACCCCGAGTATAGCAATCAGCCCCAGCATTTT.

V usage is TRBV19 and J usage is TRBJ1-5; D gene uncertain. Trimming took 3 bases from V and 7 from J, leaving 16 bases between them. Germline V CDR1 and CDR2: LNHDA, SQIVND (reference sequence). The CDR3 length is 15 residues. The CDR3 region has the DNA TGTGCCAGTAGTATGAATGCCATAACGGGGCAGCCCCAGCATTTT. Translation: CASSMNAITGQPQHF.

The gene calls are TRBV10-1 and TRBJ2-3; 10 bases fit TRBD2. The CDR3 spans 16 residues. CDR1 WNHNN and CDR2 SYGVQD come from the germline V gene (reference sequence). V shed 6 bases, J shed 0 bases, and the junction held 6 bases outside the gene matches. CDR3 bases: TGCGCCAGCAGAGTAGCGGGGGGCAGTAGCACAGATACGCAGTATTTT. The encoded protein is CASRVAGGSSTDTQYF.

V is TRBV5-1 and J is TRBJ2-7; a possible D gene is TRBD2 (6 bases). V lost 0 bases and J 5 bases, leaving 21 bases between the germline ends. Germline CDR1 is SGHRS and CDR2 is YFSETQ. The CDR3 consists of 17 residues. The CDR3 nucleotides read TGCGCCAGCAGCTTGGCCCCTGGAGGGGCGGTACGGGACGAGCAGTACTTC. Residues: CASSLAPGGAVRDEQYF.

CDR3 sequence (DNA): TGTGCCAGCAGCCGCGACGGAGTAACAGATACGCAGTATTTT. The encoded protein is CASSRDGVTDTQYF. The chain carries TRBV7-2 and TRBJ2-3; D remains unclear. The germline CDR1 and CDR2 sequences are SGHTA and FQGNSA. The CDR3 loop spans 14 amino acids. The ends were cut back, 5 bases at V and 3 bases at J, with 12 bases in the middle.

The chain employs TRBV7-3 and TRBJ2-1; perhaps TRBD2 as D (5 bases). CDR1 is SGHTA and CDR2 is FQGTGA in the germline V gene. The length of the CDR3 is 15 residues. Trimming shortened V by 4 bases and J by 6 bases, and 16 bases separated the two germline ends. CDR3 region: CASSSTPDSINEQFF. CDR3 coding DNA: TGTGCCAGCAGCTCTACCCCGGACTCTATCAATGAGCAGTTCTTC.

V usage is TRBV9 and J usage is TRBJ1-5, with TRBD1 as a possible D gene (5 bases). Germline V lookup: CDR1 SGDLS, CDR2 YYNGEE. The ends were cut back, 3 bases at V and 0 bases at J, with 13 bases in the middle. The CDR3 is 16 residues long. Written as DNA, the CDR3 is TGTGCCAGCAGCGCCCGCAGGGAGGATAGCAATCAGCCCCAGCATTTT. Translation: CASSARREDSNQPQHF.

V gene TRBV5-5 combines with J gene TRBJ1-1; no definite D call. V dropped 3 bases and J dropped 8 bases, with 17 bases sitting between them. This CDR3 region has 14 residues. Germline V gene sequence: CDR1 SGHKS, CDR2 YYEKEE (reference sequence). CDR3 protein: CASSSARPPFEAFF. CDR3 nucleotide sequence: TGTGCCAGCAGCTCCGCCAGGCCCCCATTCGAAGCTTTCTTT.

The chain is built from TRBV14 and TRBJ1-3; 7 bases agree with TRBD1. J lost 4 bases, V lost 6 bases, and 12 bases had no gene match. The CDR3 runs 16 residues. Germline lookup yields CDR1 SGHDN and CDR2 FVKESK. In nucleotides, the CDR3 is TGTGCCAGCAGGGGATACACAGGGGCGGAAGGAAACACCATATATTTT. Its protein is CASRGYTGAEGNTIYF.

The chain uses TRBV3-1 (or the pseudogene TRBV3-2) and TRBJ1-3; 7 bases fit TRBD1. Germline trimming cut 4 bases from V and 3 bases from J; bases unmatched to any gene: 3. Germline V gives CDR1 LGHDT, CDR2 YNNKEL (reference sequence). The CDR3 runs to 14 residues. The DNA for the CDR3 is TGTGCCAGCAGCCCGACAGGGAGTGGAAACACCATATATTTT. Encoded protein: CASSPTGSGNTIYF.

This clone has just one count. This rearrangement joins TRBV5-8 to TRBJ2-7; 9 bases match TRBD1. CDR3 length: 17 amino acids. Germline CDR1 reads SGHTS; CDR2 reads YDEGEE. V trimming: 3 bases; J trimming: 5 bases; junction bases outside the gene matches: 15. DNA for the CDR3: TGTGCCAGCAGCTCGTTGATAATCCGGGACAGGGTCCACGAGCAGTACTTC. This gives the protein CASSSLIIRDRVHEQYF.

V usage is TRBV5-1 and J usage is TRBJ2-1, with unresolved D. The CDR3 spans 11 residues. V dropped 0 bases and J dropped 10 bases, with 5 bases sitting between them. Germline CDR1 and CDR2: SGHRS and YFSETQ. CDR3 loop: CASSLASEQFF. CDR3 DNA: TGCGCCAGCAGCTTGGCGAGCGAGCAGTTCTTC.

V is TRBV5-1 and J is TRBJ1-2; 8 positions agree with TRBD1. CDR1 SGHRS and CDR2 YFSETQ come from the germline V gene. J gave up 4 bases and V 2 bases, and 4 bases lay outside the gene matches. The CDR3 spans 14 residues. CDR3 sequence (DNA): TGCGCCAGCAGCTTAAGAGACAGGGGCTATGGCTACACCTTC. It translates to CASSLRDRGYGYTF.